This is a list of T cell receptor beta chains from one sample in a study of blood T cell repertoires in COVID-19. Profiling relied on immunoSEQ multiplex PCR, and the TCRdb table lists in-frame clones only, not all of them. The table shows some 47,000 clones, with 65% to 90% occurring only once. The sequencing sample was made of peripheral blood. The receptor set was obtained from a woman older than 75 with acute or convalescent COVID-19. Each CDR3 is given with its conserved first and last residue. D genes are given only for firm matches. Size tells how often a clone was seen (once, few, many) or the class of an expanded clone, and some rows leave it out.

d_gene,abundance,j_gene,v_gene,CDR3aa,CDR3nt
TRBD1,NA,TRBJ2-4,TRBV19,CASSIGDSRNIQYF,TGTGCCAGTAGTATAGGGGACAGTCGGAACATTCAGTACTTC
NA,once,TRBJ1-2,TRBV3-1/TRBV3-2,CASSPGSEPVNYGYTF,TGTGCCAGCAGCCCCGGGAGTGAACCGGTTAACTATGGCTACACCTTC
TRBD1,NA,TRBJ1-5,TRBV6-5,CASSSAGGQPQHF,TGTGCCAGCAGTTCGGCAGGGGGCCAGCCCCAGCATTTT
NA,NA,TRBJ2-7,TRBV3-1/TRBV3-2,CASSHATRSYEQYF,TGTGCCAGCAGCCATGCGACTCGGTCCTACGAGCAGTACTTC
TRBD1,NA,TRBJ1-2,TRBV23-1,CASSRPDRGDGYTF,TGCGCCAGCAGTCGCCCGGACAGGGGGGATGGCTACACCTTC
NA,NA,TRBJ1-1,TRBV10-2,CASSNQQGNEAFF,TGCGCCAGCAGTAACCAGCAGGGTAACGAAGCTTTCTTT
NA,NA,TRBJ2-2,TRBV19,CASSPFPGLLNTGELFF,TGTGCCAGTAGCCCATTTCCGGGACTCCTTAACACCGGGGAGCTGTTTTTT
NA,NA,TRBJ2-7,TRBV5-6,CASSRGPLVSDEQYF,TGTGCCAGCAGCCGTGGACCACTAGTCTCTGACGAGCAGTACTTC
TRBD1,few,TRBJ2-7,TRBV7-8,CASSSNQGAYEQYF,TGTGCCAGCAGCTCCAACCAGGGGGCGTACGAGCAGTACTTC
NA,NA,TRBJ2-7,TRBV6-5,CASSYSRQGGYEQYF,TGTGCCAGCAGTTACTCGAGGCAGGGGGGCTACGAGCAGTACTTC
TRBD1,NA,TRBJ1-3,TRBV6-5,CASTGQGNSGNTIYF,TGTGCCAGCACCGGACAGGGGAACTCTGGAAACACCATATATTTT
NA,NA,TRBJ2-2,TRBV4-2,CASAARGSANTGELFF,TGTGCCAGCGCCGCCCGAGGGAGCGCGAACACCGGGGAGCTGTTTTTT
NA,once,TRBJ2-1,TRBV11-3,CASSAEAQPYNEQFF,TGTGCCAGCAGCGCAGAGGCTCAGCCCTACAATGAGCAGTTCTTC
TRBD1,NA,TRBJ1-3,TRBV5-5,CASSLDQGAYGNTIYF,TGTGCCAGCAGCTTGGACCAGGGGGCATATGGAAACACCATATATTTT
NA,NA,TRBJ2-2,TRBV19,CASSIGGTGELFF,TGTGCCAGTAGTATCGGCGGAACCGGGGAGCTGTTTTTT
TRBD2,NA,TRBJ2-3,TRBV30,CAWIGSGGFTDTQYF,TGTGCCTGGATTGGTAGCGGGGGATTCACAGATACGCAGTATTTT
TRBD1,NA,TRBJ2-7,TRBV10-3,CAISVSDRAYEQYF,TGTGCCATCAGTGTTTCAGACAGGGCTTACGAGCAGTACTTC
NA,NA,TRBJ2-4,TRBV3-1/TRBV3-2,CASSQRLQAKNIQYF,TGTGCCAGCAGCCAACGACTTCAAGCCAAAAACATTCAGTACTTC
NA,once,TRBJ2-7,TRBV12-5,CASAREGGAYEQYF,TGTGCTAGTGCCAGGGAGGGGGGGGCCTACGAGCAGTACTTC
NA,NA,TRBJ2-7,TRBV5-1,CASSANLEGYEQYF,TGCGCCAGCAGCGCTAACCTAGAAGGATACGAGCAGTACTTC
NA,NA,TRBJ1-5,TRBV4-1,CASSQDQVDSNQPQHF,TGCGCCAGCAGCCAAGATCAGGTGGATAGCAATCAGCCCCAGCATTTT
TRBD2,NA,TRBJ2-7,TRBV2,CASSDSGGLSYEQYF,TGTGCCAGCAGTGATAGCGGGGGGCTCTCCTACGAGCAGTACTTC
NA,NA,TRBJ1-5,TRBV5-1,CASSLQQNNQPQHF,TGCGCCAGCAGCTTGCAACAGAACAATCAGCCCCAGCATTTT
NA,few,TRBJ2-7,TRBV5-1,CASSWTGDSYEQYF,TGCGCCAGCAGCTGGACCGGGGACTCCTACGAGCAGTACTTC